This T cell receptor (beta chain) was sequenced in a study of lymphopenia after photon versus proton radiotherapy. The CDR3 is made up of 16 amino acids. Germline V gene lookup returns CDR1 LNHDA and CDR2 SQIVND (reference sequence). J gave up 0 bases and V 3 bases, and 4 bases lay outside the gene matches. Sequenced by immunoSEQ multiplex PCR; TCRdb stores in-frame clones only, minus some. The top ten clones hold 15% to 20% of a sample with fewer than 9,000 clones, about nine tenths of them seen once. The rearrangement uses TRBV19 and TRBJ1-3; 8 bases match TRBD1. The receptor was derived from a man aged 55-75 years with cholangiocarcinoma. Sequencing was performed on peripheral blood, taken from a patient treated with photon-based radiotherapy. CDR3 in DNA: TGTGCCAGTAGTATGCAGGGGGCCTTCTCTGGAAACACCATATATTTT. Translation: CASSMQGAFSGNTIYF. Together with reference TRBV19 and TRBJ1-3, the CDR3 gives the full variable domain: DGGITQSPKYLFRKEGQNVTLSCEQNLNHDAMYWYRQDPGQGLRLIYYSQIVNDFQKGDIAEGYSVSREKKESFPLTVTSAQKNPTAFYLCASSMQGAFSGNTIYFGEGSWLTVV.